Sequencing of this TCR beta chain was carried out in a study of cytomegalovirus exposure and HLA in healthy donors. The V and J ends lost 2 bases and 1 base respectively, with 14 bases between them. CDR3 length: 16 amino acids. The germline V gene has CDR1 SGHVT and CDR2 SQSDAQ. The PCR had 60 Vbeta and 13 Jbeta primers. Sequencing used immunoSEQ multiplex PCR; TCRdb keeps in-frame clones, though not all of them. Among about 200,000 clones, around 80% were seen once, and the ten largest hold 3% to 4%. This clonotype originated in a male donor in good health and CMV-seronegative. This chain connects TRBV7-4 to TRBJ2-5; D call uncertain. Source material: PBMCs. This CDR3 is CASSLRSRRFQETQYF. As DNA, the CDR3 is TGTGCCAGCAGCTTAAGATCCCGGCGGTTCCAAGAGACCCAGTACTTC.